This entry lists 6 T cell receptor beta chains sequenced from one sample in a study of long-term antiretroviral therapy in people with HIV. The authors ran the immunoSEQ assay, v3.0, at survey level. TCRdb's table, derived via immunoSEQ multiplex PCR, lists solely in-frame clones and lacks some. The data contain tens of thousands of clones, more than 85% of them singletons. This specimen was unsorted PBMCs, taken approximately 2.6 years after starting antiretroviral therapy. The receptors come from a man in his forties with HIV.

The rearrangement uses TRBV5-6 and TRBJ2-4; 8 positions match TRBD1. The trim removed 0 bases at V and 5 bases at J, leaving 7 bases unmatched. This CDR3 has 16 residues. Germline V gene data show CDR1 as SGHDT and CDR2 as YYEEEE. The CDR3 loop reads CASSLGQGLIENIQYF. The CDR3 bases are TGTGCCAGCAGCTTGGGACAGGGGTTGATAGAAAACATTCAGTACTTC.

Turning to this clone: An end of the junction does not agree with germline; a read error may underlie this. V gene TRBV18 combines with J gene TRBJ2-7, with 7 bases lining up with TRBD2. The CDR3 is 16 amino acids. Germline values: CDR1 KGHSH, CDR2 LQKENI. The CDR3 loop reads CASSLTGGGPSHEQYF. CDR3 nucleotides: TGTGCCAGCTCACTGACGGGGGGAGGACCCTCCCACGAGCAGTACTTC.

This clone has only one observation. This chain uses TRBV28 with TRBJ1-2; 8 bases match TRBD1. This CDR3 spans 15 amino acids. Germline V gene data show CDR1 as MDHEN and CDR2 as SYDVKM. Trimming removed 6 bases from V and 8 bases from J; junction bases left unmatched: 14. The DNA of the CDR3 is TGTGCCAGCAGACACGGTAGTGACAGGGGATCGGGCTACACCTTC. Translating it yields CASRHGSDRGSGYTF.

The chain couples TRBV4-3 to TRBJ1-2, with D perhaps TRBD1 (5 bases). Per the germline V gene, CDR1 is LGHNA and CDR2 is YSLEER. The V gene lost 3 bases and the J gene lost 4 bases, with 15 bases spanning the gap. This CDR3 region has 15 residues. CDR3 region: CASSQYQGPSYGYTF. CDR3 nucleotides: TGCGCCAGCAGCCAGTACCAGGGACCTAGCTATGGCTACACCTTC.

The V and J genes are TRBV30 and TRBJ2-5, with unresolved D. Trimming took off 0 bases at V and 5 bases at J, with 10 bases between the two ends. This CDR3 region has 13 residues. The V gene's germline CDR1 is GTSNPN and CDR2 SVGIG (reference sequence). In nucleotides, the CDR3 is TGTGCCTGGAGTGTACTGAAAGGGGAGACCCAGTACTTC. As protein: CAWSVLKGETQYF.

The chain combines TRBV4-2 with TRBJ2-6, with 9 bases matching TRBD1. CDR1 is LGHNA, CDR2 YNFKEQ, per germline. This CDR3 has 20 amino acids. The V segment lost 3 bases and the J segment 0 bases; nucleotides outside the gene matches: 12. CDR3 nucleotides: TGTGCCAGCAGCCACCACCCCTTGGGACAGGGAACCTCTGGGGCCAACGTCCTGACTTTC. Translating it yields CASSHHPLGQGTSGANVLTF.